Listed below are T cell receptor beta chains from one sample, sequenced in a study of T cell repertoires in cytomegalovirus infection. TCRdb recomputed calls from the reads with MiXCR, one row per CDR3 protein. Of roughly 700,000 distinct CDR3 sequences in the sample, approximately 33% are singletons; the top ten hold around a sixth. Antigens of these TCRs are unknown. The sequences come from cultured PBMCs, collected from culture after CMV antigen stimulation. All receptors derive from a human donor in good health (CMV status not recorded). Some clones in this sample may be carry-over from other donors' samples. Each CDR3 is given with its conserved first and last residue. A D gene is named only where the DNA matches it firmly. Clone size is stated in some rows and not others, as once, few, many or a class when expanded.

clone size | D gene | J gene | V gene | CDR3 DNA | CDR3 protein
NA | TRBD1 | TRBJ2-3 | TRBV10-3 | TGTGCCACACAGACAGGGTTGGAAGATACGCAGTATTTT | CATQTGLEDTQYF
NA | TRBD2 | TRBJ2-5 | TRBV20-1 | TGCAGTGCTAGCGCTAGCGGGGGTATCGGTACAGAGACCCAGTACTTC | CSASASGGIGTETQYF
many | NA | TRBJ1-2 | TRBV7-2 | TGTGCCAGCAGTTTACAGGGCCTCACTAACTATGGCTACACCTTC | CASSLQGLTNYGYTF
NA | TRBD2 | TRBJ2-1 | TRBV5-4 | TGTGCCAGCAGCTTAGGTGGGAGGGCAATCGACAATGAGCAGTTCTTC | CASSLGGRAIDNEQFF
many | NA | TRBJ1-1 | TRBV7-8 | TGTGCCAGCAGCACGAGAACGGATCAATGGACTGAAGCTTTCTTT | CASSTRTDQWTEAFF
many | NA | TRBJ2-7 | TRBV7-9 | TGTGCCAGCAGCTCGGACCGGGTTGGCAACGAGCAGTACTTC | CASSSDRVGNEQYF
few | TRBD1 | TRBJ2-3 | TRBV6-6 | TGTGCCAGCAGTAAAAATGACAGGGTGGGCACAGATACGCAGTATTTT | CASSKNDRVGTDTQYF
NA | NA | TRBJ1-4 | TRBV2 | TGTGCCAGCAGCGTCGACGGGGACGGTCGAAAACTGTTTTTT | CASSVDGDGRKLFF
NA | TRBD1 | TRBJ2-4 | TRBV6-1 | TGTGCCAGCAGTCGACAGGGGGCATTAAACATTCAGTACTTC | CASSRQGALNIQYF
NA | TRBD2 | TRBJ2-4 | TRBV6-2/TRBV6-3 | TGTGCCAGCAGTTCCCTCCCCGGGAGGTGGATTCAGTACTTC | CASSSLPGRWIQYF
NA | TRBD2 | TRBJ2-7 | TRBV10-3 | TGTGCCATCAGTGGGACTAGCGGGAGATCTAATTACGAGCAGTACTTC | CAISGTSGRSNYEQYF
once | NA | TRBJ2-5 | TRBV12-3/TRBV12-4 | TGTGCCAGCAGTATGAGGGGGGAGGAGACCCAGTACTTC | CASSMRGEETQYF
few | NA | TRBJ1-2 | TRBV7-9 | TGTGCCAGCAGCTCCCTGACATCGGGCAACTATGGCTACACCTTC | CASSSLTSGNYGYTF
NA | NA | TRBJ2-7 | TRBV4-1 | TGCGCCAGCAGCCAAGGGGGCGTTGGGACTTACAGCTCCTACGAGCAGTACTTC | CASSQGGVGTYSSYEQYF
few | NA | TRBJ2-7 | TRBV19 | TGTGCCAGTAGTATAGCGGCAGGGGAGTACGAGCAGTACTTC | CASSIAAGEYEQYF
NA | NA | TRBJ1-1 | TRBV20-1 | TGCAGTGCTACTGGTGGGGACGGGAGGAACACTGAAGCTTTCTTT | CSATGGDGRNTEAFF
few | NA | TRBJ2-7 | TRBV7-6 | TGTGCCAGCAGCCGGGGGGCGGTGGAGCAGTACTTC | CASSRGAVEQYF
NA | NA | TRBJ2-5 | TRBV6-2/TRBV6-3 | TGTGCCAGCAGTTACGGGGGCTTTTCCTCATCGTTC | CASSYGGFSSSF
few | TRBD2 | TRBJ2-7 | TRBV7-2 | TGTGCCAGCAGAGTGGGGGTGGGACTAGCTCTCGTCGAGCAGTACTTC | CASRVGVGLALVEQYF
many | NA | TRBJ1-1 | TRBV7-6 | TGTGCCAGCAGCTTAGACTCCCCGGGGTCTCAATCCTCGAACACTGAAGCTTTCTTT | CASSLDSPGSQSSNTEAFF
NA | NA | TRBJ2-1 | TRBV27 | TGTGCCAGCACCTCACAGAGGGGGGCTGAGCAGTTCTTC | CASTSQRGAEQFF
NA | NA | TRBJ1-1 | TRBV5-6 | TGTGCCAGCAGCTTCTGGAGAACTGAAGCTTTCTTT | CASSFWRTEAFF
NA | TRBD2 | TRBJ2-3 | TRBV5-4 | TGTGCCAGCAGCTCCTTAGCGGGAGCGGAAAGCACAGATACGCAGTATTTT | CASSSLAGAESTDTQYF
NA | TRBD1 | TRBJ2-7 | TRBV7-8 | TGTGCCAGCAGCAGGGGACAGGGAGACGCCTACGAGCAGTACTTC | CASSRGQGDAYEQYF
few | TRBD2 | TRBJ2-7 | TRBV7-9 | TGTGCCAGCAGCTTAGGGGGACTAGCGGCCTCATTAAACTACGAGCAGTACTTC | CASSLGGLAASLNYEQYF
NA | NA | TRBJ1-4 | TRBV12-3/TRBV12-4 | TGTGCCAGCAGCCTGGGGGTATATAATGAAAAACTGTTTTTT | CASSLGVYNEKLFF
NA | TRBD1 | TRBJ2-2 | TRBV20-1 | TGCAGTGCAGTTTCCGGGACAGGGGGCAGCGCCGGGGAGCTGTTTTTT | CSAVSGTGGSAGELFF
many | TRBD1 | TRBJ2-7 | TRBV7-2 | TGTGCCAGCAGCCGGACAGGGTATGACGAGCAGTACTTC | CASSRTGYDEQYF
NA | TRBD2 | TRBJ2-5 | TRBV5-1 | TGCGCCAGCAGCCAGACCGGGGGGGCCCCGGAGACCCAGTACTTC | CASSQTGGAPETQYF
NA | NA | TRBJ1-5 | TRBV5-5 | TGTGCCAGCAGCTACCTGGTCGGGGATAGCAATCAGCCCCAGCATTTT | CASSYLVGDSNQPQHF
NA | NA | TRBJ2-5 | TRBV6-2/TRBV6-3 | TGTGCCAGCAGTTCGGGCCTACTCTACTTC | CASSSGLLYF
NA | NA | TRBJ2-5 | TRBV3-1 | TGTGCCAGCAGCCGGAGGGGGGAATTGGAGACCCAGTACTTC | CASSRRGELETQYF
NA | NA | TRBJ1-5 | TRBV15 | TGTGCCACCAGCAGATGGGGGAATAGCAATCAGCCCCAGCATTTT | CATSRWGNSNQPQHF
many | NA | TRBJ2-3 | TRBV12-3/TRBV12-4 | TGTGCCAGCAGTGCGGATTGGGATACGCAGTATTTT | CASSADWDTQYF
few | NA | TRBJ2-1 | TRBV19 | TGTGCCAGTAGTATAAACACCTGGAGCTCCTACAATGAGCAGTTCTTC | CASSINTWSSYNEQFF
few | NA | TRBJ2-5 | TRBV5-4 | TGTGCCAGCAGCTTCAGGGGTACGGAGACCCAGTACTTC | CASSFRGTETQYF
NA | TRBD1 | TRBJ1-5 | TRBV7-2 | TGTGCCAGCAGCTTAGAAGGGACAGATAATCAGCCCCAGCATTTT | CASSLEGTDNQPQHF
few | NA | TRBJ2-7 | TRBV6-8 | TGTGCCAGCGCCCCGCTAACGACCTACGAGCAGTACTTC | CASAPLTTYEQYF
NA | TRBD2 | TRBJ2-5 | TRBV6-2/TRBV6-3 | TGTGCCAGCAGCCAAGCGGGAGCTGAGACCCAGTACTTC | CASSQAGAETQYF